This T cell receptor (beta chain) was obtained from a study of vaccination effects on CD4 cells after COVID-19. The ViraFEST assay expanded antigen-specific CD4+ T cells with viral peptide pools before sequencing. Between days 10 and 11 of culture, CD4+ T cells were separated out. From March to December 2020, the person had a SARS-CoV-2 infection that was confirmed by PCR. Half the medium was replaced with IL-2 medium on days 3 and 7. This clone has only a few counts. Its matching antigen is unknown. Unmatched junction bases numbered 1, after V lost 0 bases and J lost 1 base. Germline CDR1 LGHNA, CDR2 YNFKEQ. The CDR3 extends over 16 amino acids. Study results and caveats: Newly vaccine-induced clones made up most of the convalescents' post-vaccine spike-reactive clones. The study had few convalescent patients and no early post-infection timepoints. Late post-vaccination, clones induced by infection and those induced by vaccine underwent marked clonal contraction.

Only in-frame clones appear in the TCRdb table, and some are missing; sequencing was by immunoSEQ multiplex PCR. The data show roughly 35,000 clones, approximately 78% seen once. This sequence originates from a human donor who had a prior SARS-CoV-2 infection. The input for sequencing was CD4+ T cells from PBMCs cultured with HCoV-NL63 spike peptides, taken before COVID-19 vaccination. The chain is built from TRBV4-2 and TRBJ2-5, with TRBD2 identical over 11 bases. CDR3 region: CASSQDLAGGQETQYF. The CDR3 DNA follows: TGTGCCAGCAGCCAAGATCTAGCGGGGGGCCAAGAGACCCAGTACTTC.